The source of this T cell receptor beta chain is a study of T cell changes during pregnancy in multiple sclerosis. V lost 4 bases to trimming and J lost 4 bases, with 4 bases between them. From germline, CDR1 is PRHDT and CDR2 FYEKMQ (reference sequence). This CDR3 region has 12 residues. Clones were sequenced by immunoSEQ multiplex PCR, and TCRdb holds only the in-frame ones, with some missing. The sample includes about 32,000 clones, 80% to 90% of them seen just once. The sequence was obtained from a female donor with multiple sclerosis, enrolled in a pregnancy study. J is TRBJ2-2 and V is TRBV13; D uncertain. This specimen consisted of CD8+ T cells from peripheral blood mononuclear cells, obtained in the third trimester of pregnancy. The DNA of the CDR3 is TGTGCCAGCAGCTCCGGCACCGGGGAGCTGTTTTTT. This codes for CASSSGTGELFF.